These T cell receptor beta chains were read from a single sample in a study of T-cell reconstitution after alpha-beta-depleted transplantation in children. TCRdb fed the PCR reads into MiXCR, producing one record per CDR3 protein. The data hold about 100,000 distinct CDR3 sequences, with about 8% observed a single time. Sequencing was performed on PBMCs, taken before TCRalphabeta/CD19-depleted stem cell transplant. The receptors stem from a boy younger than 10 with acute lymphoblastic leukemia, due to receive a stem cell transplant. CDR3s include the opening cysteine and the closing phenylalanine or tryptophan. The D gene is left open where the match is weak. A row's size may be missing; if present it is once, few, many or a size class.

V gene: TRBV27
clone size: NA
J gene: TRBJ2-1
D gene: TRBD1
CDR3 protein: CASSLTGGAGEQFF
CDR3 DNA: TGTGCCAGCAGTTTGACAGGGGGCGCCGGTGAGCAGTTCTTC

V gene: TRBV6-1
clone size: NA
J gene: TRBJ2-6
D gene: NA
CDR3 protein: CASSSRDFGANVLTF
CDR3 DNA: TGTGCCAGCAGCTCCAGGGATTTCGGGGCCAACGTCCTGACTTTC

V gene: TRBV5-1
clone size: few
J gene: TRBJ2-7
D gene: TRBD2
CDR3 protein: CASLLTSGSGEQYF
CDR3 DNA: TGCGCCAGCCTCCTAACTAGCGGCTCGGGCGAGCAGTACTTC

V gene: TRBV12-3/TRBV12-4
clone size: many
J gene: TRBJ1-1
D gene: NA
CDR3 protein: CASSPGANTEAFF
CDR3 DNA: TGTGCCAGCAGCCCGGGAGCCAACACTGAAGCTTTCTTT

V gene: TRBV4-3
clone size: few
J gene: TRBJ2-2
D gene: TRBD2
CDR3 protein: CASSQEPAGGNTGELFF
CDR3 DNA: TGCGCCAGCAGCCAAGAACCCGCGGGGGGGAACACCGGGGAGCTGTTTTTT

V gene: TRBV6-4
clone size: few
J gene: TRBJ2-1
D gene: TRBD2
CDR3 protein: CASSETSGGGYNEQFF
CDR3 DNA: TGTGCCAGCAGTGAAACTAGCGGGGGAGGTTACAATGAGCAGTTCTTC

V gene: TRBV5-1
clone size: many
J gene: TRBJ1-5
D gene: TRBD1
CDR3 protein: CASSSWTGGSNQPQHF
CDR3 DNA: TGCGCCAGCAGCTCTTGGACAGGGGGTAGCAATCAGCCCCAGCATTTT

V gene: TRBV20-1
clone size: many
J gene: TRBJ2-7
D gene: NA
CDR3 protein: CSARGGGPGTLYEQYF
CDR3 DNA: TGCAGTGCTAGAGGAGGGGGTCCCGGGACACTCTACGAGCAGTACTTC

V gene: TRBV6-2/TRBV6-3
clone size: many
J gene: TRBJ2-1
D gene: NA
CDR3 protein: CASSGGSSYNEQFF
CDR3 DNA: TGTGCCAGCAGCGGAGGGAGCTCCTACAATGAGCAGTTCTTC

V gene: TRBV20-1
clone size: NA
J gene: TRBJ2-5
D gene: NA
CDR3 protein: CSARDRLGLETQYF
CDR3 DNA: TGCAGTGCTAGAGATCGCTTGGGGCTGGAGACCCAGTACTTC

V gene: TRBV18
clone size: NA
J gene: TRBJ2-3
D gene: NA
CDR3 protein: CASSPADTGTDTQYF
CDR3 DNA: TGTGCCAGCTCACCGGCGGACACGGGCACAGATACGCAGTATTTT

V gene: TRBV5-1
clone size: many
J gene: TRBJ2-1
D gene: TRBD1
CDR3 protein: CASSLEGAYNEQFF
CDR3 DNA: TGCGCCAGCAGCTTAGAGGGGGCATACAATGAGCAGTTCTTC

V gene: TRBV19
clone size: few
J gene: TRBJ2-1
D gene: NA
CDR3 protein: CASSKTQGWAHNEQFF
CDR3 DNA: TGTGCCAGTAGCAAAACCCAGGGCTGGGCCCACAATGAGCAGTTCTTC

V gene: TRBV20-1
clone size: few
J gene: TRBJ2-2
D gene: TRBD2
CDR3 protein: CSARSLTSGGGRGELFF
CDR3 DNA: TGCAGTGCTAGGAGTCTGACTAGCGGGGGCGGGAGGGGGGAGCTGTTTTTT

V gene: TRBV4-3
clone size: many
J gene: TRBJ2-7
D gene: NA
CDR3 protein: CASSWTHTSSYEQYF
CDR3 DNA: TGCGCCAGCAGCTGGACACATACGAGCTCCTACGAGCAGTACTTC

V gene: TRBV6-1
clone size: many
J gene: TRBJ2-7
D gene: TRBD1
CDR3 protein: CASRPTGKWVYEQYF
CDR3 DNA: TGTGCCAGCAGACCGACAGGGAAGTGGGTTTACGAGCAGTACTTC

V gene: TRBV5-1
clone size: many
J gene: TRBJ2-2
D gene: TRBD2
CDR3 protein: CASSRGAGELFF
CDR3 DNA: TGCGCCAGCAGCCGGGGGGCCGGGGAGCTGTTTTTT

V gene: TRBV4-1
clone size: few
J gene: TRBJ2-1
D gene: NA
CDR3 protein: CASRDLGSDEQFF
CDR3 DNA: TGCGCCAGCAGGGACCTCGGCTCAGATGAGCAGTTCTTC

V gene: TRBV29-1
clone size: many
J gene: TRBJ2-2
D gene: TRBD1
CDR3 protein: CSVQGQGDAGELFF
CDR3 DNA: TGCAGCGTCCAGGGACAGGGGGACGCCGGGGAGCTGTTTTTT

V gene: TRBV2
clone size: many
J gene: TRBJ2-7
D gene: NA
CDR3 protein: CATARGGGAVLYEQYF
CDR3 DNA: TGTGCCACAGCTCGGGGAGGGGGGGCCGTTCTCTACGAGCAGTACTTC

V gene: TRBV6-1
clone size: NA
J gene: TRBJ1-3
D gene: NA
CDR3 protein: CATQTGVTGNTIYF
CDR3 DNA: TGTGCCACCCAAACCGGAGTAACTGGAAACACCATATATTTT

V gene: TRBV5-1
clone size: few
J gene: TRBJ2-7
D gene: TRBD2
CDR3 protein: CASSLDPSGGGPYEQYF
CDR3 DNA: TGCGCCAGCAGCTTGGACCCTAGCGGGGGAGGTCCCTACGAGCAGTACTTC

V gene: TRBV7-2
clone size: NA
J gene: TRBJ2-1
D gene: NA
CDR3 protein: CASSLAYGYHNEQFF
CDR3 DNA: TGTGCCAGCAGCTTAGCGTATGGGTACCACAATGAGCAGTTCTTC

V gene: TRBV20-1
clone size: NA
J gene: TRBJ2-3
D gene: NA
CDR3 protein: CSARDPSSLFTPDTQYF
CDR3 DNA: TGCAGTGCTAGAGATCCTTCTTCACTCTTTACCCCAGATACGCAGTATTTT

V gene: TRBV20-1
clone size: NA
J gene: TRBJ2-3
D gene: NA
CDR3 protein: CSARWSLDTQYF
CDR3 DNA: TGCAGTGCTAGGTGGAGTCTGGATACGCAGTATTTT

V gene: TRBV3-1
clone size: many
J gene: TRBJ2-3
D gene: NA
CDR3 protein: CASSPRDADTQYF
CDR3 DNA: TGTGCCAGCAGTCCCCGGGACGCGGATACGCAGTATTTT

V gene: TRBV20-1
clone size: many
J gene: TRBJ2-1
D gene: NA
CDR3 protein: CSAPKGGRGNEQFF
CDR3 DNA: TGCAGTGCCCCCAAAGGGGGGCGAGGGAATGAGCAGTTCTTC

V gene: TRBV2
clone size: few
J gene: TRBJ1-2
D gene: NA
CDR3 protein: CASTYNDRIYGYTF
CDR3 DNA: TGTGCCAGCACCTACAATGACAGAATCTATGGCTACACCTTC

V gene: TRBV18
clone size: NA
J gene: TRBJ2-7
D gene: NA
CDR3 protein: CASSPVRAYEQYF
CDR3 DNA: TGTGCCAGCTCACCGGTAAGAGCCTACGAGCAGTACTTC

V gene: TRBV10-3
clone size: NA
J gene: TRBJ1-1
D gene: NA
CDR3 protein: CAISDVGMRATWNTEAFF
CDR3 DNA: TGTGCCATCAGTGACGTAGGTATGAGGGCCACCTGGAACACTGAAGCTTTCTTT

V gene: TRBV5-1
clone size: few
J gene: TRBJ1-4
D gene: NA
CDR3 protein: CASSLAGSTNEKLFF
CDR3 DNA: TGCGCCAGCAGCTTGGCAGGGAGCACTAATGAAAAACTGTTTTTT

V gene: TRBV7-2
clone size: many
J gene: TRBJ1-4
D gene: TRBD1
CDR3 protein: CASSPSTGTNEKLFF
CDR3 DNA: TGTGCCAGCAGCCCCTCGACAGGGACTAATGAAAAACTGTTTTTT

V gene: TRBV29-1
clone size: NA
J gene: TRBJ2-1
D gene: NA
CDR3 protein: CSAYGSGNEQFF
CDR3 DNA: TGCAGCGCCTACGGAAGCGGGAATGAGCAGTTCTTC

V gene: TRBV12-3/TRBV12-4
clone size: many
J gene: TRBJ1-1
D gene: NA
CDR3 protein: CASSLEGDTEAFF
CDR3 DNA: TGTGCCAGCAGTTTAGAGGGGGACACTGAAGCTTTCTTT

V gene: TRBV20-1
clone size: many
J gene: TRBJ1-1
D gene: NA
CDR3 protein: CSARDLSTQAFF
CDR3 DNA: TGCAGTGCTAGAGATTTGAGTACTCAAGCTTTCTTT

V gene: TRBV20-1
clone size: NA
J gene: TRBJ2-1
D gene: TRBD2
CDR3 protein: CSAPLGGGGNEQFF
CDR3 DNA: TGCAGTGCTCCCCTGGGCGGGGGGGGCAATGAGCAGTTCTTC

V gene: TRBV7-2
clone size: many
J gene: TRBJ2-1
D gene: NA
CDR3 protein: CASRPPGGPQFF
CDR3 DNA: TGTGCCAGCAGGCCCCCAGGGGGGCCGCAGTTCTTC

V gene: TRBV6-4
clone size: few
J gene: TRBJ1-4
D gene: NA
CDR3 protein: CASSDIVRERIIQNEKLFF
CDR3 DNA: TGTGCCAGCAGTGACATCGTCAGGGAAAGAATTATCCAAAATGAAAAACTGTTTTTT

V gene: TRBV2
clone size: many
J gene: TRBJ2-2
D gene: NA
CDR3 protein: CASSGYTGELFF
CDR3 DNA: TGTGCCAGCAGTGGGTACACCGGGGAGCTGTTTTTT

V gene: TRBV18
clone size: many
J gene: TRBJ1-1
D gene: NA
CDR3 protein: CASSSTQNTEAFF
CDR3 DNA: TGTGCCAGCTCATCGACACAGAACACTGAAGCTTTCTTT

V gene: TRBV20-1
clone size: few
J gene: TRBJ2-1
D gene: NA
CDR3 protein: CSARLSHEQFF
CDR3 DNA: TGCAGTGCTAGATTATCCCATGAGCAGTTCTTC

V gene: TRBV4-1
clone size: many
J gene: TRBJ2-1
D gene: TRBD2
CDR3 protein: CASSQTSGGAQNEQFF
CDR3 DNA: TGCGCCAGCAGCCAGACTAGCGGGGGTGCGCAGAATGAGCAGTTCTTC

V gene: TRBV3-1
clone size: many
J gene: TRBJ1-5
D gene: NA
CDR3 protein: CASSQGRGRAQHF
CDR3 DNA: TGTGCCAGCAGCCAAGGTAGGGGCAGGGCCCAGCATTTT

V gene: TRBV27
clone size: medium-sized
J gene: TRBJ1-1
D gene: TRBD1
CDR3 protein: CASSPIDRVDTEAFF
CDR3 DNA: TGTGCCAGCAGTCCCATCGACAGGGTGGACACTGAAGCTTTCTTT

V gene: TRBV20-1
clone size: many
J gene: TRBJ1-1
D gene: NA
CDR3 protein: CSASANTEAFF
CDR3 DNA: TGCAGTGCATCCGCGAACACTGAAGCTTTCTTT

V gene: TRBV25-1
clone size: many
J gene: TRBJ2-3
D gene: TRBD1
CDR3 protein: CASSVGFYSLQGESYTDTQYF
CDR3 DNA: TGTGCCAGCAGTGTGGGATTTTATAGCCTACAGGGGGAGAGTTACACAGATACGCAGTATTTT

V gene: TRBV15
clone size: few
J gene: TRBJ1-3
D gene: NA
CDR3 protein: CATSTGTSGNTIYF
CDR3 DNA: TGTGCCACCAGCACGGGGACAAGTGGAAACACCATATATTTT

V gene: TRBV28
clone size: few
J gene: TRBJ2-1
D gene: NA
CDR3 protein: CASLSQGTYNEQFF
CDR3 DNA: TGTGCCAGTTTGAGTCAGGGGACCTACAATGAGCAGTTCTTC